This T cell receptor beta chain originates from a study of regulatory T cells in long-lasting Graves disease (dated by TCRdb to the early 2020s). Broadly, across the study: In the newly diagnosed Graves' disease group, patients had been taking antithyroid drugs for less than 3 months. A total of around 35 samples underwent TCR sequencing, from about 13 patients with persistent Graves' disease and some 20 patients with newly diagnosed Graves' disease. This study used TCR sequencing and RNA sequencing of peripheral blood to compare persistent Graves' disease patients against newly diagnosed Graves' disease patients. The study was registered as a clinical trial and conducted in China.

What the study reported, not specific to this receptor: A larger number of public clonotypes was shared among persistent patients (more than 2,500) than among newly diagnosed patients (around 890). Preferential use of TRBV28, TRBJ1-2 and TRBJ2-5 was observed in persistent disease, whereas TRBV20-1 and TRBJ2-1 were favored in newly diagnosed disease. The small sample size was acknowledged by the authors as a limitation that may reduce accuracy. Because the primary lesion, thyroid tissue, could not be accessed, the study looked at peripheral blood alone. Persistent Graves' disease patients showed lower TCR Shannon entropy and fewer highly expanded clones than newly diagnosed patients, suggesting clonal expansion. Sequencing and analysis were restricted to the TCR beta chain.

Library method: multiplex PCR. This sample was sequenced with an Illumina HiSeq 4000. CDR3 regions were amplified by Arm-PCR with iRepertoire HTBI primers to construct TCR beta libraries. PCR products were gel purified before sequencing. In the source study's methods: A total of 62 TRBV and about 13 TRBJ segments were identified across samples and were used for gene usage analysis of CDR3 amino acid clonotypes. Filtered high-quality paired reads were merged into contigs using COPE and FqMerger. BLAST was used to align contigs to IMGT TRBV, TRBD and TRBJ reference genes, and CDR3 was defined according to IMGT. Highly expanded clones were defined as clonotypes with a frequency above 0.1%. Shannon entropy was used to measure repertoire diversity, and the Gini coefficient was used to measure V-J evenness. Public clonotypes were defined as clonotypes shared by more than one individual. The public reads were quality trimmed at Q25 with fastp and then assembled into clones with MiXCR by TCRdb, keeping productive beta chains. Identical CDR3 proteins give one entry, which carries the most common genes and DNA. These V and J calls originate from TCRdb's pipeline instead of the authors' own analysis. The sample table contains approximately 540,000 distinct CDR3 sequences; only one count was recorded for approximately 12% of them. The ten largest clones add up to 8.9% of the sample.

Compared with germline, V lacks 0 bases and J lacks 8 bases; bases without a gene match: 12. The CDR3 sequence holds 15 residues, the cysteine and phenylalanine included. Only the CDR3 portion is preserved as DNA: 45 bases, with reading frame beginning at the first base. Taken from the germline V gene, the CDR1 and CDR2 loops are SQVTM and ANQGSEA. This clonotype has a handful of counts. The antigen it recognizes is unknown. Base-call qualities are not available, and no considerably larger clone is one nucleotide away. The time point label for this specimen denotes: newly diagnosed GD, antithyroid drugs for less than 3 months. For both TCR sequencing and RNA sequencing, RNA was extracted from PBMCs using TRIzol. The diagnosis of Graves' disease followed American Thyroid Association guidelines. Recruitment of patients was carried out at an endocrinology department in Xi'an, China. Each patient gave about 9.1 milliliters of peripheral blood, collected in an EDTA anticoagulant tube. PBMCs were isolated by Ficoll Paque Plus density gradient separation without further T cell sorting. An Agilent 2100 Bioanalyzer and agarose gel were used to check RNA quality, while a NanoDrop 2000 measured RNA concentration.

The data were also submitted as part of a second study, on T cells in Graves' hyperthyroidism and ophthalmopathy. Looking at the second paper: A patient counted as having stable Graves' hyperthyroidism if no progression to ophthalmopathy occurred over 18 months of follow-up. Hyperthyroidism patients were aged 18 to 65 years and newly diagnosed, with disease duration of less than 2 months. Exclusion was applied to patients with uncontrolled infections, other autoimmune diseases, pregnancy or lactation. Clinical symptoms, serum thyroxine and TRAb, thyroid ultrasound, and orbital computed tomography formed the basis for the diagnoses. The TCR CDR3 was subjected to a first round of RT-PCR using the HTBI primer set and the Qiagen OneStep RT-PCR kit. Blood samples also contained most of the expanded thyroid clonotypes (frequency above 0.001), which suggests that blood repertoires may reflect thyroid immune responses. A model built on a 13 V-J signature distinguished ophthalmopathy from stable hyperthyroidism, reaching about 89% sensitivity and under 84% specificity in cross-validation and 80%/75% in testing. During validation, the model predicted progression to ophthalmopathy a median of approximately 6.5 months ahead of onset, with almost 71% sensitivity and roughly 72% specificity. A discovery cohort of about a hundred patients, 43 with Graves' ophthalmopathy and under 60 with stable Graves' hyperthyroidism, was used to find distinguishing TCR V-J signatures. Prospective prediction of ophthalmopathy was tested in an independent validation cohort consisting of 18 to 20 hyperthyroidism patients and around 16 patients who later progressed to ophthalmopathy. The approximately 100 discovery patients were divided at random into training and test sets in a 7:3 ratio. The study also compared thyroid tissue and blood T-cell repertoires from a handful of Graves' hyperthyroidism patients. After blood sampling, hyperthyroidism patients were treated with methimazole at a starting dose of 30 mg daily, and ophthalmopathy patients were treated with high-dose intravenous methylprednisolone. Libraries were constructed in a second round of multiplex PCR, after which size selection and purification were carried out. The libraries were sequenced on an Illumina HiSeq2000 using paired-end 100 bp reads. SOAPnuke was used to process the raw data, with reads discarded if the reads contained adapters or uncalled bases, had a mean Phred below 15, or lacked an exact constant-primer or identifier match. COPE v1.2.5 was used to merge high-quality paired reads, and clonotypes were defined as unique nucleotide sequences. MiTCR v1.1 was used to align the clonotypes against IMGT TRBV, TRBD and TRBJ reference segments. Only V-J combinations with frequency above 0.0001, covering 99.2% of repertoires, were analysed. A TCS score was defined as the ratio of F50 (clonal expansion) to E x V (chaos), with BLOSUM62-based TCRdist applied between CDR3 peptides within each V-J. Welch's t-statistics and random forest reduced fewer than 550 V-J features to 13, which were used in a naive Bayes classifier (R e1071). Sample size was not statistically predetermined, and blinding of investigators to group allocation was not performed. TCR Vbeta CDR3 sequencing of 135 peripheral blood samples (more than 40 ophthalmopathy, about 75 hyperthyroidism and around 17 progressor patients) is reported in the paper.

Sequencing used peripheral blood mononuclear cells (PBMCs), obtained at new diagnosis, from a patient treated with antithyroid drugs. The chain was built from TRBV29-1 and TRBJ2-7; the central 8 bases match TRBD1. The receptor was derived from a woman in her thirties with Graves disease. Donor details come from another sample of the same person, matched by shared clones. The nucleotide sequence is given as TGCAGCGTTGAAGATCGGACTGCCAGGACAGGGAAGCAGTACTTC. The translation is CSVEDRTARTGKQYF.